The 8 T cell receptor beta chains below come from one sample, sequenced in a study of tumor and adjacent non-tumor tissue in lung cancer. RNA was extracted from bulk tissue without any cell sorting. The normal lung tissue was taken more than 3 cm from the tumor edge. A modified ARM-PCR protocol with three rounds of nested PCR amplified TCRbeta. From the multiplex PCR reads, TCRdb called clonotypes with MiXCR, one entry per CDR3 protein. The sample includes about 80,000 distinct CDR3 sequences, 70% to 90% of them seen just once. Specimen: distant non-tumor lung tissue. These receptors came from a man aged 60 to 69 with non-small cell lung cancer.

As concerns this clonotype: The conserved phenylalanine or tryptophan is not found at the CDR3 terminus, so this likely reflects a read error. The genes are TRBV28 and TRBJ1-6, with TRBD1 matching 9 bases. There are 15 residues in the CDR3. Germline CDR1 MDHEN, CDR2 SYDVKM. The CDR3 coding sequence is TGTGCCAACAGTTTAATGGGACAGGGTGCTTCACCCCTCCACTCT. This gives the protein CANSLMGQGASPLHS.

About this clonotype itself: The CDR3 end shows no conserved phenylalanine or tryptophan, and so a read error is likely. J is TRBJ2-5 and V is TRBV27; D possibly corresponds to TRBD1 (5 bases). The CDR3 contains 14 residues. Per germline, CDR1 MNHEY and CDR2 SMNVEV (reference sequence). Trimming stripped 5 bases from V and 2 bases from J, with 12 bases between. The CDR3 nucleotides read TGTGCCAGCAGTCCCCGGACAATACAAGAGACCCAGTACCTC. Translating it yields CASSPRTIQETQYL.

This clonotype has just a few counts. The CDR3 loop is CASSLGTGGLYGYTF. The CDR3 bases are TGTGCCAGCAGCTTAGGGACAGGGGGCCTCTATGGCTACACCTTC. The chain carries TRBV11-2 and TRBJ1-2; 11 positions match TRBD1. This CDR3 is 15 amino acids long. Germline loops: CDR1 SGHAT, CDR2 FQNNGV. Losses at the gene ends were 1 base for V and 4 bases for J; bases not matched to a gene: 2.

This clonotype has a handful of counts. An end of the junction does not agree with germline; a read error may underlie this. The chain employs TRBV5-4 and TRBJ2-1, with D perhaps being TRBD1 or TRBD2 (5 bases each). There are 15 residues in the CDR3. The germline V gene encodes CDR1 SGHNT and CDR2 YYREEE (reference sequence). This CDR3 reads CASSLAGPRGNGQFF. In DNA form, the CDR3 reads TGTGCCAGCAGCTTGGCCGGTCCCCGGGGCAATGGGCAGTTCTTC. The variable domain in full, with the rest retrieved from reference TRBV5-4 and TRBJ2-1, is ETGVTQSPTHLIKTRGQQVTLRCSSQSGHNTVSWYQQALGQGPQFIFQYYREEENGRGNFPPRFSGLQFPNYSSELNVNALELDDSALYLCASSLAGPRGNGQFFGPGTRLTVL.

This clonotype was recorded a few times. Since the CDR3 does not end with the conserved phenylalanine or tryptophan, this likely comes from a read error. The V call is TRBV6-2 or TRBV6-3, the J call TRBJ2-1; 11 bases are shared with TRBD2. Germline V gene data show CDR1 as MNHEY and CDR2 as SVGEGT. V shed 4 bases and J 6 bases; nucleotides not matched to a gene: 8. The CDR3 has 16 residues. CDR3 bases: TGTGCCAGCAGTTCCGTGACTAGCGGGATAGGCAATGAGCAGTTCTTA. Translating gives CASSSVTSGIGNEQFL.

As concerns this clonotype: A read error may be the cause here, since a much bigger clone is one base away. V usage is TRBV30 and J usage is TRBJ2-3, with 9 bases that match TRBD2. CDR1 and CDR2 from the germline V gene are GTSNPN and SVGIG (reference sequence). This CDR3 has 17 amino acids. Trimming at V came to 6 bases and at J to 5 bases, leaving 18 bases not matched to a gene. CDR3 sequence (DNA): TGTGCCTGTGAACCCCTGGGGGGTAGCGGGGGAGTAGATACGCAGTATTTT. It is translated as CACEPLGGSGGVDTQYF.

To note about this clonotype: This CDR3 is missing its conserved last phenylalanine or tryptophan, likely due to a read error. The DNA is omitted, as the CDR3 cannot be located on it reliably, and the CDR3 follows TCRdb's listing. V usage is TRBV12-3 or TRBV12-4 and J usage is TRBJ2-2; TRBD1, the D gene given by the table, was not confirmed from the DNA. With termini counted, the CDR3 has 14 amino acids. The CDR3 spells CASSSGRGSGEMFY.

In its sample, this clonotype was seen once. V gene TRBV6-1 combines with J gene TRBJ1-2; TRBD1 might be the D (5 bases). This CDR3 region has 15 residues. The V end lost 10 bases, the J end lost 7 bases, and 25 bases lay between the germline ends. Germline values: CDR1 MNHNS, CDR2 SASEGT. The CDR3 DNA sequence: TGTGCCAACAGCGAATGGGGGGGGACCTCTTGTGGCTACACCTTC. Translated, it gives CANSEWGGTSCGYTF.